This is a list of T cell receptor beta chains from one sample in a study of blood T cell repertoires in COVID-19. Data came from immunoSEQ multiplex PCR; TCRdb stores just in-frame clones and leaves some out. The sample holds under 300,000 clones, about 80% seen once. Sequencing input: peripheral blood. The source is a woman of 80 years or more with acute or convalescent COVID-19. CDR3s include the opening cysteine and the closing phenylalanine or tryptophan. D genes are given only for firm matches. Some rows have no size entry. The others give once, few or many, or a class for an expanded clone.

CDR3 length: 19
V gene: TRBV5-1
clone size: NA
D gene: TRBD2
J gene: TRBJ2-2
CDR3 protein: CASSLGLAGGLLVTGELFF
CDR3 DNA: TGCGCCAGCAGCTTGGGACTAGCGGGAGGGCTGTTGGTCACCGGGGAGCTGTTTTTT

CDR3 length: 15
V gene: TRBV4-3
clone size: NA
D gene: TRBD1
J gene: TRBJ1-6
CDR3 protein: CASSQGAGGLSPLHF
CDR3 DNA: TGCGCCAGCAGCCAAGGGGCAGGGGGCTTATCACCCCTCCACTTT

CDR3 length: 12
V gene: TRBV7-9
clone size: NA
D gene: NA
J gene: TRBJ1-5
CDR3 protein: CASTTVDQPQHF
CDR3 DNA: TGTGCCAGCACAACAGTTGATCAGCCCCAGCATTTT

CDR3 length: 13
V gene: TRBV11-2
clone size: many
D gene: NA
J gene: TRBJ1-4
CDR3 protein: CASSLGRGEKLFF
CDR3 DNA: TGTGCCAGCAGCTTAGGACGGGGAGAAAAACTGTTTTTT

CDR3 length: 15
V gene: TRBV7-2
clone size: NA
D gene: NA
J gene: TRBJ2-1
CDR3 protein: CASSRRGLGEREQFF
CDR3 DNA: TGTGCCAGCAGCCGCCGGGGTCTCGGGGAACGTGAGCAGTTCTTC

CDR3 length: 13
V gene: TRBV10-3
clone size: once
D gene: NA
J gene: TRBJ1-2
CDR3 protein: CAISDRAPYGYTF
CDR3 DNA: TGTGCCATCAGTGACAGGGCGCCCTATGGCTACACCTTC

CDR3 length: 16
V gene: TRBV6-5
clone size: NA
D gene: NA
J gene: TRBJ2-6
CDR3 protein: CASSYGGAHGANVLTF
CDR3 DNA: TGTGCCAGCAGTTACGGGGGGGCTCATGGGGCCAACGTCCTGACTTTC

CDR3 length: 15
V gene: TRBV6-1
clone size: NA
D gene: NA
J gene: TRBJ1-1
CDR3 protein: CASSEGEWVNTEAFF
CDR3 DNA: TGTGCCAGCAGTGAAGGGGAGTGGGTGAACACTGAAGCTTTCTTT

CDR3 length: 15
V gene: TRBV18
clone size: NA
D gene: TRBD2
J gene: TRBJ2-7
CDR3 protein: CASLGGLAGAYEQYF
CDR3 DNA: TGTGCCAGCCTCGGTGGCCTAGCGGGAGCATACGAGCAGTACTTC

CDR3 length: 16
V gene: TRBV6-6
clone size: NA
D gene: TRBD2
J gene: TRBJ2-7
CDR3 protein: CASSSNTPLGWGGQYF
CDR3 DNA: TGTGCCAGCAGTAGTAATACCCCCCTGGGATGGGGGGGGCAGTACTTC

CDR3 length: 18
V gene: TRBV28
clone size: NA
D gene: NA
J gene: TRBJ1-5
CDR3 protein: CASSPSTGLGTLYQPQHF
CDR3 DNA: TGTGCCAGCAGTCCTAGTACAGGGTTGGGTACCCTGTATCAGCCCCAGCATTTT

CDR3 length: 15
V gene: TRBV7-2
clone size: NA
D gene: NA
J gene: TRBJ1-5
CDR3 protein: CASSLEAGGGQPQHF
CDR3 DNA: TGTGCCAGCAGCTTAGAGGCGGGGGGCGGACAGCCCCAGCATTTT

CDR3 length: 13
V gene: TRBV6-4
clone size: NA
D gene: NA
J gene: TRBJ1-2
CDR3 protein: CASRVTGSGGYTF
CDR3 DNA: TGTGCCAGCAGAGTCACAGGGTCAGGTGGCTACACCTTC

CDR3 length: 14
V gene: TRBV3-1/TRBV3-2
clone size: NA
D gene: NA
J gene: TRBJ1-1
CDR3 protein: CASSQGGRGRGAFF
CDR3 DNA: TGTGCCAGCAGCCAAGGGGGCAGGGGAAGGGGAGCTTTCTTT